A single sample is the source of the 24 T cell receptor beta chains below, sequenced in a study of blood T cell repertoires in COVID-19. The repertoire was sequenced with immunoSEQ multiplex PCR; TCRdb's copy has only in-frame clones and lacks some. The sample yields a few hundred thousand clones, approximately 90% seen once. The source material was peripheral blood. The receptors originated from a woman aged 45-65 years with COVID-19, enrolled during active disease.

The chain links TRBV27 to TRBJ2-5; tentative D call: TRBD1 (6 bases). Trimming took off 5 bases at V and 4 bases at J, with 17 bases between the two ends. Germline assignment: CDR1 MNHEY and CDR2 SMNVEV (reference sequence). The CDR3 has 15 residues. For the CDR3, the DNA is TGTGCCAGCAGTCCCATGCACAGGGACCGAGAGACCCAGTACTTC. Amino acid sequence: CASSPMHRDRETQYF.

The chain has TRBV10-2 and TRBJ1-2; D gene uncertain. The CDR3 consists of 13 residues. Germline assignment: CDR1 WSHSY and CDR2 SAAADI. V was shortened by 3 bases and J by 5 bases, with 10 bases between the two germline ends. The chain's CDR3 is CASSENRYYGYTF. CDR3 nucleotide sequence: TGCGCCAGCAGTGAAAATCGTTATTATGGCTACACCTTC.

The chain joins TRBV25-1 to TRBJ1-1; a weak D match, TRBD1 (6 bases). The CDR3 is made up of 15 amino acids. Trimming stripped 0 bases from V and 4 bases from J, with 12 bases between. The V gene's germline CDR1 is MGHDK and CDR2 SYGVNS. CDR3 amino acids: CASSEYTGTITEAFF. The CDR3 nucleotides read TGTGCCAGCAGTGAATATACAGGGACCATCACTGAAGCTTTCTTT.

This chain uses TRBV7-3 with TRBJ2-7, with 9 bases aligning to TRBD1. Germline loops: CDR1 SGHTA, CDR2 FQGTGA. The CDR3 loop spans 14 amino acids. J lost 0 bases, V lost 4 bases, and 1 base had no gene match. The CDR3, as DNA: TGTGCCAGCAGCTCGGACAGGGGCTCCTACGAGCAGTACTTC. Translated, it gives CASSSDRGSYEQYF.

This clone was counted only a few times. The CDR3 is CASSSGRGAATQYF. The DNA for the CDR3 is TGTGCCAGCAGCTCCGGCCGTGGGGCGGCGACCCAGTACTTC. The chain employs TRBV5-8 and TRBJ2-5; possibly TRBD1 for D (5 bases). Germline V lookup: CDR1 SGHTS, CDR2 YDEGEE. V shed 3 bases and J shed 7 bases, with 16 bases lying between them. The length of the CDR3 is 14 residues. Together with reference TRBV5-8 and TRBJ2-5, the CDR3 gives the full variable domain: EAGVTQSPTHLIKTRGQQATLRCSPISGHTSVYWYQQALGLGLQFLLWYDEGEERNRGNFPPRFSGRQFPNYSSELNVNALELEDSALYLCASSSGRGAATQYFGPGTRLLVL.

The CDR3 reads CASSESLGAGGEGYTF. The CDR3 region has the DNA TGTGCCAGCAGTGAAAGCCTCGGGGCAGGGGGCGAGGGCTACACCTTC. The gene calls are TRBV2 and TRBJ1-2; 8 bases map to TRBD1. Germline V gene sequence: CDR1 SNHLY, CDR2 FYNNEI. V was pared by 2 bases and J by 8 bases, with 13 bases of the junction left unmatched. CDR3 size: 16 residues. Complete variable domain (other parts from reference TRBV2 and TRBJ1-2): EPEVTQTPSHQVTQMGQEVILRCVPISNHLYFYWYRQILGQKVEFLVSFYNNEISEKSEIFDDQFSVERPDGSNFTLKIRSTKLEDSAMYFCASSESLGAGGEGYTFGSGTRLTVV.

The chain employs TRBV2 and TRBJ1-4; D gene uncertain. The CDR3 length is 12 residues. V lost 3 bases and J lost 13, with 12 bases in between. Per germline, CDR1 SNHLY and CDR2 FYNNEI. In nucleotides, the CDR3 is TGTGCCAGCAGTGATGGTCGGGCGGGACTGTTTTTT. Translated: CASSDGRAGLFF.

V gene TRBV5-1 combines with J gene TRBJ2-3, with 8 bases fitting TRBD1. J gave up 4 bases and V 2 bases, and 6 bases lay outside the gene matches. The germline V gene has CDR1 SGHRS and CDR2 YFSETQ. CDR3 size: 15 residues. CDR3 in DNA: TGCGCCAGCAGCTTACAGGGGGTTAGGGCAGATACGCAGTATTTT. Translated, it gives CASSLQGVRADTQYF.

The chain links TRBV30 to TRBJ1-2, with TRBD1 identical over 8 bases. CDR1 is GTSNPN and CDR2 is SVGIG in the germline V gene (reference sequence). The CDR3 loop spans 13 amino acids. The V gene end was trimmed by 3 bases and the J gene end by 4 bases; junction bases not matched to a gene: 4. The CDR3, as DNA: TGTGCCTGGAGAGGACAGGGCGGCTATGGCTACACCTTC. Its translation: CAWRGQGGYGYTF.

This clone was seen only once. The gene calls are TRBV4-1 and TRBJ2-2; D remains unclear. This CDR3 has 11 residues. V gave up 2 bases and J gave up 11 bases, with 6 bases separating them. Germline V gene data show CDR1 as MGHRA and CDR2 as YSYEKL. The CDR3 coding sequence is TGCGCCAGCAGCCAACGAGGAGAGCTGTTTTTT. Encoded protein: CASSQRGELFF.

This clone was observed a handful of times. The V call is TRBV20-1, the J call TRBJ1-3; D gene unclear. CDR3 size: 14 residues. Germline CDR1 is DFQATT and CDR2 is SNEGSKA (reference sequence). V lost 3 bases and J 0 bases, leaving 9 bases between the germline ends. DNA for the CDR3: TGCAGTGCTAGTCGGGTGGGCTCTGGAAACACCATATATTTT. Translating gives CSASRVGSGNTIYF.

This clone rates as medium-sized. The same CDR3 is also encoded by other DNA sequences in this sample. The chain has TRBV19 and TRBJ1-5; TRBD1 aligns across 7 bases. CDR3 length equals 15 residues. J lost 4 bases, V lost 1 base, and 4 bases had no gene match. In germline, CDR1 is LNHDA, CDR2 SQIVND (reference sequence). The CDR3 region is CASSIGQGGNQPQHF. The CDR3 bases are TGTGCCAGTAGTATAGGGCAGGGGGGAAATCAGCCCCAGCATTTT.

The chain is built from TRBV29-1 and TRBJ1-4, with D maybe TRBD1 (6 bases). The length of the CDR3 is 11 residues. Between the trimmed V and J ends, which lost 7 bases and 4 bases, there was a span of 7 bases. Germline V gene data show CDR1 as SQVTM and CDR2 as ANQGSEA. The CDR3 loop is CSGTVNEKLFF. CDR3 nucleotides: TGCAGCGGGACAGTTAATGAAAAACTGTTTTTT.

V usage is TRBV12-3 or TRBV12-4 and J usage is TRBJ1-1; 9 nucleotides align to TRBD1. The CDR3 runs 13 residues. V trimming: 7 bases; J trimming: 5 bases; junction bases outside the gene matches: 5. DNA of the CDR3: TGTGCCAGCACCGACAGGGGGAAGACTGAAGCTTTCTTT. This encodes CASTDRGKTEAFF.

The V and J genes are TRBV28 and TRBJ2-1; 7 bases agree with TRBD2. There are 15 residues in the CDR3. J gave up 4 bases and V 3 bases, and 6 bases lay outside the gene matches. CDR1 and CDR2 from the germline V gene are MDHEN and SYDVKM. Here the CDR3 reads CASSLGGGFYNEQFF. The CDR3 DNA reads as TGTGCCAGCAGTTTGGGGGGGGGATTTTACAATGAGCAGTTCTTC.

V gene TRBV11-2 combines with J gene TRBJ2-2; 9 nucleotides align to TRBD1. V lost 6 bases, J lost 7 bases, and 6 bases stayed unmatched. The CDR3 loop spans 14 amino acids. Germline V gives CDR1 SGHAT, CDR2 FQNNGV. CDR3 in amino acids: CASRGTGSFGELFF. In DNA, the CDR3 is TGTGCCAGCAGGGGGACAGGGTCGTTCGGGGAGCTGTTTTTT. Full variable domain (remainder filled in from reference TRBV11-2 and TRBJ2-2): EAGVAQSPRYKIIEKRQSVAFWCNPISGHATLYWYQQILGQGPKLLIQFQNNGVVDDSQLPKDRFSAERLKGVDSTLKIQPAKLEDSAVYLCASRGTGSFGELFFGEGSRLTVL.

The chain joins TRBV2 to TRBJ2-7, with D perhaps assigned TRBD1 or TRBD2 (5 bases each). CDR3 size: 11 residues. Germline loops: CDR1 SNHLY, CDR2 FYNNEI. V dropped 10 bases and J dropped 2 bases, with 9 bases sitting between them. The CDR3 sequence: CATRETYEQYF. In nucleotides, the CDR3 is TGTGCCACCAGGGAGACCTACGAGCAGTACTTC.

J is TRBJ1-6 and V is TRBV11-3; D is undetermined. The CDR3 loop spans 13 amino acids. Germline loops: CDR1 SGHNT, CDR2 YENEEA. Trimming pared 4 bases from V and 8 bases from J, leaving 9 bases between. The CDR3 is CASSWEVDSPLHF. CDR3 in DNA: TGTGCCAGCAGCTGGGAGGTCGATTCACCCCTCCACTTT.

The chain combines TRBV7-3 with TRBJ1-6; 7 bases fit TRBD1. The CDR3 has 14 residues. V dropped 1 base and J dropped 7; count of bases not matched to a gene: 1. Germline CDR1 and CDR2: SGHTA and FQGTGA. The CDR3 here is CASSLKGGNSPLHF. CDR3 bases: TGTGCCAGCAGCTTAAAAGGGGGCAATTCACCCCTCCACTTT.

V usage is TRBV27 and J usage is TRBJ1-1; possible D gene TRBD1, 5 bases. Trimming stripped 7 bases from V and 1 base from J, with 16 bases between. This CDR3 has 15 residues. Germline V CDR1 and CDR2: MNHEY, SMNVEV (reference sequence). CDR3 in amino acids: CASTLGGGGNTEAFF. The CDR3 DNA follows: TGTGCCAGCACCCTAGGCGGGGGGGGGAACACTGAAGCTTTCTTT.

The chain couples TRBV7-2 to TRBJ2-5; 12 bases fit TRBD2. The length of the CDR3 is 17 residues. From germline, CDR1 is SGHTA and CDR2 FQGNSA. The ends lost 3 bases at V and 5 bases at J; junction bases unmatched: 10. CDR3 DNA sequence: TGTGCCAGCAGCTTCAGTCTAGCGGGGGGGCCCAAGGAGACCCAGTACTTC. Protein: CASSFSLAGGPKETQYF. Full variable domain (remainder filled in from reference TRBV7-2 and TRBJ2-5): GAGVSQSPSNKVTEKGKDVELRCDPISGHTALYWYRQSLGQGLEFLIYFQGNSAPDKSGLPSDRFSAERTGGSVSTLTIQRTQQEDSAVYLCASSFSLAGGPKETQYFGPGTRLLVL.

The V gene is TRBV12-3 or TRBV12-4, the J gene TRBJ1-2, with TRBD1 matching 7 bases. The CDR3 runs to 12 residues. The J segment lost 11 bases and the V segment lost 3 bases, leaving 6 bases of the junction unmatched. The CDR3 sequence is CASSFRPGQYTF. CDR3 DNA: TGTGCCAGCAGTTTTCGACCGGGACAGTACACCTTC.

V and J are TRBV27 and TRBJ1-2; D uncertain. This CDR3 is built from 12 residues. V dropped 5 bases and J dropped 8 bases, with 12 bases sitting between them. Per the germline V gene, CDR1 is MNHEY and CDR2 is SMNVEV (reference sequence). In DNA form, the CDR3 reads TGTGCCAGCAGTCCGGGGTTGGGCGGCTACACCTTC. Translating it yields CASSPGLGGYTF.

The chain employs TRBV23-1 and TRBJ2-1; D gene uncertain. TRBV23-1 belongs to the ORF category, with a function that is uncertain. The CDR3 length is 14 residues. Trimming stripped 7 bases from V and 0 bases from J, with 10 bases between. The CDR3 DNA sequence: TGCGCCAGCACCGACCCTAGCTCCTACAATGAGCAGTTCTTC. It yields the protein CASTDPSSYNEQFF.